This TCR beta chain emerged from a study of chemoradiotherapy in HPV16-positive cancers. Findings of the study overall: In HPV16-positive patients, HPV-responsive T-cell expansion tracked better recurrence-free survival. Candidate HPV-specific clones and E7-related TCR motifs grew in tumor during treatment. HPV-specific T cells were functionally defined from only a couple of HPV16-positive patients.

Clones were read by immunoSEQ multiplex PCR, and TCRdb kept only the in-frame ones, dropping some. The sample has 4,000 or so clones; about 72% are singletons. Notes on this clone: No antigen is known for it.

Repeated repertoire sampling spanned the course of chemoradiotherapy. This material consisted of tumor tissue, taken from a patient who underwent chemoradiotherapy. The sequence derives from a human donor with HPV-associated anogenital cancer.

The CDR3 loop reads CASSKVQGNQPQHF. DNA of the CDR3: TGTGCCAGCAGCAAAGTACAGGGCAATCAGCCCCAGCATTTT. V and J are TRBV21-1 and TRBJ1-5; the listed D gene, TRBD1, was not tested against the DNA. TRBV21-1 represents a pseudogene. The CDR3 has 14 residues.